This entry describes one T cell receptor (beta chain). The data derive from a study of blood T cell repertoires in COVID-19. Overall study: Sample material is recorded as cDNA or gDNA derived from T cells, B-cell-depleted T cells, or PBMCs.

Original methodology: Scientists estimated how many nucleated cells there were by amplifying reference gene primers. Assay used: immunoSEQ multiplex PCR; TCRdb lists only in-frame clones, some missing. V, J and clone size are taken as reported in that table, and D and trimming were inferred from the DNA itself. The sample has around 42,000 clones; around 83% are singletons. Germline CDR1 and CDR2: KGHSH and LQKENI. This CDR3 is built from 16 residues. Germline trimming cut 3 bases from V and 1 base from J; bases unmatched to any gene: 6. The receptor was isolated from a man between 65 and 85 years old with acute or convalescent COVID-19. The specimen sequenced was peripheral blood. J is TRBJ2-4 and V is TRBV18; 7 bases align to TRBD2. The chain's CDR3 is CASSPPREGAKNIQYF. The CDR3 DNA follows: TGTGCCAGCTCACCGCCTAGGGAGGGTGCCAAAAACATTCAGTACTTC. The full variable domain, in which reference TRBV18 and TRBJ2-4 provide the parts outside the CDR3, is NAGVMQNPRHLVRRRGQEARLRCSPMKGHSHVYWYRQLPEEGLKFMVYLQKENIIDESGMPKERFSAEFPKEGPSILRIQQVVRGDSAAYFCASSPPREGAKNIQYFGAGTRLSVL.